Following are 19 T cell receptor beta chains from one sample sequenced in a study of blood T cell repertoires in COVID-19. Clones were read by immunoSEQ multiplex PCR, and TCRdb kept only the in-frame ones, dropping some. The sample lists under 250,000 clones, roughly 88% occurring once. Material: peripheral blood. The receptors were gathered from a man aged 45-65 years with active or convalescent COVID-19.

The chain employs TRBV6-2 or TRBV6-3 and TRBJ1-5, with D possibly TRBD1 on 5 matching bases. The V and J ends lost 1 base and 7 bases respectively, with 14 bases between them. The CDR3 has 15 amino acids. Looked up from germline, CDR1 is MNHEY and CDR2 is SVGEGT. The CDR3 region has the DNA TGTGCCAGCAGTTACTTTTCGGGACTAGAACAGCCCCAGCATTTT. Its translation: CASSYFSGLEQPQHF.

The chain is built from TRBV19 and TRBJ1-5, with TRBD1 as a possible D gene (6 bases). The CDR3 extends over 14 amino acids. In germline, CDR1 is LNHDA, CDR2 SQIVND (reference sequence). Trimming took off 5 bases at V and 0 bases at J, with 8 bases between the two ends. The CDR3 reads CASSWTVSNQPQHF. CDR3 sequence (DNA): TGTGCCAGTAGTTGGACAGTTAGCAATCAGCCCCAGCATTTT.

DNA for the CDR3: TGTGCCAGCAGCAGCACAAGGGACAGGAGCTACAATGAGCAGTTCTTC. It encodes CASSSTRDRSYNEQFF. The rearrangement links TRBV7-8 to TRBJ2-1, with TRBD1 matching 8 bases. Germline CDR1 SGHVS, CDR2 FQNEAQ. The CDR3 is 16 residues long. Germline trimming cut 5 bases from V and 3 bases from J; bases unmatched to any gene: 9.

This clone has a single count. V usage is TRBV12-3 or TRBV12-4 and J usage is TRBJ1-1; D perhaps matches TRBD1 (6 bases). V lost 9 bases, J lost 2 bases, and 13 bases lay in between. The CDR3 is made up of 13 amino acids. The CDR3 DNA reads TGTGCCAGTTCAGGGGTGGTTAACACTGAAGCTTTCTTT. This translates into CASSGVVNTEAFF.

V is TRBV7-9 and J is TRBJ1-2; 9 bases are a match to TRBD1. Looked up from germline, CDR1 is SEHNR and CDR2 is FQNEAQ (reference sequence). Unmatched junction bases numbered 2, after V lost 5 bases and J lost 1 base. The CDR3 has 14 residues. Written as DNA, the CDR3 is TGTGCCAGCAGCCCGACAGGGGGTAACTATGGCTACACCTTC. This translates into CASSPTGGNYGYTF.

The CDR3 here is CASSLAGGAYNEQFF. CDR3 bases: TGTGCCAGCAGCTTAGCCGGGGGGGCCTACAATGAGCAGTTCTTC. This rearrangement joins TRBV7-2 to TRBJ2-1, with 8 bases lining up with TRBD2. Germline CDR1 and CDR2: SGHTA and FQGNSA. This CDR3 contains 15 residues. Germline trimming cut 0 bases from V and 2 bases from J; bases unmatched to any gene: 0.

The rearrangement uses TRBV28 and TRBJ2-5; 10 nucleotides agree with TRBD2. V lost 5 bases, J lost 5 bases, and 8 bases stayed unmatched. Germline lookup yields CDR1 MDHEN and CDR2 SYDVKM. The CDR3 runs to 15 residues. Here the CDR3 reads CASSLEREGRETQYF. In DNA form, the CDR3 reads TGTGCCAGCAGTCTCGAGCGGGAGGGGCGGGAGACCCAGTACTTC.

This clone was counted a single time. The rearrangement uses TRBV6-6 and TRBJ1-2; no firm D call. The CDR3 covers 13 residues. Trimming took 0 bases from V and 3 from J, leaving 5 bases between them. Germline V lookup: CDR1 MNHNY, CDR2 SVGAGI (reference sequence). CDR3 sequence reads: CASSYSGDYGYTF. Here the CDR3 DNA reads TGTGCCAGCAGTTACTCCGGAGACTATGGCTACACCTTC.

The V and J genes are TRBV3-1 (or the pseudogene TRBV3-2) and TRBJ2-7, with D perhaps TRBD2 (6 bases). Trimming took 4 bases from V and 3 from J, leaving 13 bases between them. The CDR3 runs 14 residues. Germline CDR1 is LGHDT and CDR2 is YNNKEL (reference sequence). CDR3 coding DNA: TGTGCCAGCAGCCCCGGGACCGGGAGCTACGAGCAGTACTTC. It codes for CASSPGTGSYEQYF.

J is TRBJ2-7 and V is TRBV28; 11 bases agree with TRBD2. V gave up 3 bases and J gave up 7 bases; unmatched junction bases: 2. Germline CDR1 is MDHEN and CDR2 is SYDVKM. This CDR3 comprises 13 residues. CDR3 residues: CASSLGLAVEQYF. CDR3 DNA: TGTGCCAGCAGTTTGGGACTAGCGGTGGAGCAGTACTTC.

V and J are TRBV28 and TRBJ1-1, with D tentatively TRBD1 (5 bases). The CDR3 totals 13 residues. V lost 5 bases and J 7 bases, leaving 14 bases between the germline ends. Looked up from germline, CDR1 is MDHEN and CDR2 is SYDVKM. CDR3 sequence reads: CASSPLLTVEAFF. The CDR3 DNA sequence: TGTGCCAGCAGTCCTCTACTGACAGTTGAAGCTTTCTTT.

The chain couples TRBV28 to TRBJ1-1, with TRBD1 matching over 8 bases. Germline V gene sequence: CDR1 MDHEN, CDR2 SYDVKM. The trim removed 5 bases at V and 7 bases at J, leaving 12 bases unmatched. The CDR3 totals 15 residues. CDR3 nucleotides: TGTGCCAGCAGTCTGTCACAGGGGGGTCAGGGTGAAGCTTTCTTT. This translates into CASSLSQGGQGEAFF.

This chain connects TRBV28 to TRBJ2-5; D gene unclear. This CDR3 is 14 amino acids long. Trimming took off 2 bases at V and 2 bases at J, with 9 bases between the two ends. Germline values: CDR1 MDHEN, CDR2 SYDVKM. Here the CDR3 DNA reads TGTGCCAGCAGTTTAAGTCCGGGTCAAGAGACCCAGTACTTC. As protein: CASSLSPGQETQYF.

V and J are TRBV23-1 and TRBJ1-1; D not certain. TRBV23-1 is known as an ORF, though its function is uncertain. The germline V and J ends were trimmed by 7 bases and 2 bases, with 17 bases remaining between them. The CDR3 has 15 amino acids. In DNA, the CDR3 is TGCGCCAGCAATCCAAGTTGCGGGGTTAACACTGAAGCTTTCTTT. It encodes CASNPSCGVNTEAFF.

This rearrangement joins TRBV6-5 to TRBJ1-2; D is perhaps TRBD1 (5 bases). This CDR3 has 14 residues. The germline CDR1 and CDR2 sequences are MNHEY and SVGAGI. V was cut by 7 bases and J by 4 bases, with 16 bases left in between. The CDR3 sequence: CASTPGQPLYGYTF. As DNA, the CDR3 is TGTGCCAGCACCCCCGGACAACCCCTCTATGGCTACACCTTC.

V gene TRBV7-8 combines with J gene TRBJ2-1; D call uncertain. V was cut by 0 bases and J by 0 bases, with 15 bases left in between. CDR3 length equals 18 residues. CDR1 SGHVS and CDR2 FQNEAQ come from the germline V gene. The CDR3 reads CASSLARPGRSSYNEQFF. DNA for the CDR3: TGTGCCAGCAGCTTAGCGAGGCCCGGTCGTAGCTCCTACAATGAGCAGTTCTTC.

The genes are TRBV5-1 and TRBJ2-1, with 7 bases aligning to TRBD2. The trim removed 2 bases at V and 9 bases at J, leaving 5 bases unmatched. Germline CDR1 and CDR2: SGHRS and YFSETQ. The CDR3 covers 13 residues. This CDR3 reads CASSFVGEGEQFF. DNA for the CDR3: TGCGCCAGCAGCTTTGTCGGGGAGGGTGAGCAGTTCTTC.

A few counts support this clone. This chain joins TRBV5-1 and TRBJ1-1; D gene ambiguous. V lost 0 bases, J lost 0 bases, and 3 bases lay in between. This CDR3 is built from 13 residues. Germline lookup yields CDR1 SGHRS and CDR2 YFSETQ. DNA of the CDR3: TGCGCCAGCAGCTTGGGGCTGAACACTGAAGCTTTCTTT. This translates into CASSLGLNTEAFF. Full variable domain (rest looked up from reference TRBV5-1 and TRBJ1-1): KAGVTQTPRYLIKTRGQQVTLSCSPISGHRSVSWYQQTPGQGLQFLFEYFSETQRNKGNFPGRFSGRQFSNSRSEMNVSTLELGDSALYLCASSLGLNTEAFFGQGTRLTVV.

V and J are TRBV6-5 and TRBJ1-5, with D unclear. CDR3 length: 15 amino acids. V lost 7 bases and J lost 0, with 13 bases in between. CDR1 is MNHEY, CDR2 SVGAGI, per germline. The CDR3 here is CASTAVPDSNQPQHF. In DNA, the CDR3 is TGTGCCAGCACAGCGGTCCCGGATAGCAATCAGCCCCAGCATTTT.